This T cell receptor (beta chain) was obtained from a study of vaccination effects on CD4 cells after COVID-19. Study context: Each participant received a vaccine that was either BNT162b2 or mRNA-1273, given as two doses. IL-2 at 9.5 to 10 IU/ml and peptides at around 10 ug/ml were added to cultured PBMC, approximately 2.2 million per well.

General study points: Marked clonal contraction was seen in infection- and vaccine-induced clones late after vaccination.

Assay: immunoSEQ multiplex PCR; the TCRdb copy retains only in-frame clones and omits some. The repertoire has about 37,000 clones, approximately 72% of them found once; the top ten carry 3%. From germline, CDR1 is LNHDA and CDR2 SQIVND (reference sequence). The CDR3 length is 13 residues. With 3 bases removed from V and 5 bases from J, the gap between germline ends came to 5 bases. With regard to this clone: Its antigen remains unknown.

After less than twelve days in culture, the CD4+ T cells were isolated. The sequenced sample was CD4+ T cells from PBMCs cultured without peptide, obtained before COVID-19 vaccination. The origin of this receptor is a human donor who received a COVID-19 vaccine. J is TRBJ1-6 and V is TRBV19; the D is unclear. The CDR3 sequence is CASSIGNNSPLHF. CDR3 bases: TGTGCCAGTAGTATCGGAAATAATTCACCCCTCCACTTT.